Listed below are T cell receptor beta chains from one sample, sequenced in a study of blood T cell repertoires in COVID-19. Measured with immunoSEQ multiplex PCR; TCRdb has only the in-frame clones, and not every one. The sample gives about 260,000 clones, over 80% of which show up once; 10% is in the top ten. Sequencing was done on a sample of peripheral blood. The receptors were gathered from a woman aged 65 to 85 with COVID-19, enrolled during active disease. CDR3s include the opening cysteine and the closing phenylalanine or tryptophan. The D gene is left open where the match is weak. Clone size is shown for a subset of rows, as once, few, many or a class of expanded clone.

clone size,J gene,D gene,V gene,CDR3 protein,CDR3 DNA
once,TRBJ2-2,.,TRBV12-5,CASGPGGGELFF,TGTGCTAGTGGTCCCGGAGGCGGGGAGCTGTTTTTT
.,TRBJ2-2,TRBD2,TRBV28,CASILRTSGNTGELFF,TGTGCCAGCATCCTCAGGACTAGCGGGAACACCGGGGAGCTGTTTTTT
.,TRBJ1-2,TRBD1,TRBV18,CASSPLDRGDPSNYGYTF,TGTGCCAGCTCACCCCTCGACAGGGGGGACCCCTCCAACTATGGCTACACCTTC
.,TRBJ1-4,TRBD1,TRBV19,CASSVLTGSTNEKLFF,TGTGCCAGTAGTGTTTTGACAGGGTCAACTAATGAAAAACTGTTTTTT
.,TRBJ2-2,TRBD2,TRBV7-2,CASSSFLAEGTGELFF,TGTGCCAGCAGCTCCTTCCTAGCGGAGGGGACCGGGGAGCTGTTTTTT
.,TRBJ2-7,.,TRBV6-4,CASSGYYEQYF,TGTGCCAGCAGTGGCTACTACGAGCAGTACTTC
.,TRBJ1-5,TRBD1,TRBV3-1/TRBV3-2,CASSQTGEEPQHF,TGTGCCAGCAGCCAGACAGGGGAGGAGCCCCAGCATTTT
.,TRBJ2-1,.,TRBV5-6,CASSYTSNEQFF,TGTGCCAGCAGCTATACTTCCAATGAGCAGTTCTTC
.,TRBJ2-3,.,TRBV4-2,CASSSGSSTDTQYF,TGTGCCAGCAGTTCCGGGTCAAGCACAGATACGCAGTATTTT
.,TRBJ2-7,.,TRBV15,CATSVRREPRGEQYF,TGTGCCACCAGCGTCCGGAGGGAGCCTCGTGGCGAGCAGTACTTC
.,TRBJ2-3,TRBD2,TRBV5-1,CASSLQSSGRAQATDTQYF,TGCGCCAGCAGCTTGCAGTCTAGCGGGAGGGCCCAAGCCACAGATACGCAGTATTTT
.,TRBJ1-1,.,TRBV3-1/TRBV3-2,CASSQGVTGFTEAFF,TGTGCCAGCAGCCAAGGAGTGACAGGTTTTACTGAAGCTTTCTTT
.,TRBJ2-7,.,TRBV18,CASSPQNPGAYYEQYF,TGTGCCAGCTCACCCCAGAATCCCGGAGCCTACTACGAGCAGTACTTC
.,TRBJ2-1,TRBD2,TRBV9,CASSPTSGTANEQFF,TGTGCCAGCAGCCCCACTAGCGGGACGGCCAATGAGCAGTTCTTC
.,TRBJ1-1,TRBD1,TRBV30,CAWSPRDRDFTEAFF,TGTGCCTGGAGTCCCCGAGACAGGGACTTCACTGAAGCTTTCTTT
.,TRBJ2-1,TRBD2,TRBV7-3,CASSPGLGSNEQFF,TGTGCCAGCAGCCCGGGACTAGGCTCCAATGAGCAGTTCTTC
few,TRBJ1-3,.,TRBV21-1,CASSKEGTGEGNTIYF,TGTGCCAGCAGCAAAGAGGGGACAGGGGAGGGAAACACCATATATTTT
.,TRBJ2-1,TRBD2,TRBV2,CASRPRTSGNNEQFF,TGTGCCAGCAGACCGAGGACTAGCGGCAACAATGAGCAGTTCTTC
.,TRBJ1-2,TRBD1,TRBV9,CASSVASYQGASGYTF,TGTGCCAGCAGCGTAGCTTCGTACCAGGGGGCGAGTGGCTACACCTTC
.,TRBJ1-5,.,TRBV27,CASRQGYSNQPQHF,TGTGCCAGCAGACAGGGTTATAGCAATCAGCCCCAGCATTTT
.,TRBJ1-1,TRBD1,TRBV29-1,CSVEGQTNTEAFF,TGCAGCGTTGAGGGACAGACGAACACTGAAGCTTTCTTT
.,TRBJ2-7,TRBD2,TRBV10-1,CASKTSGRDSSYEQYF,TGCGCCAGCAAAACTAGCGGGAGGGATAGCTCCTACGAGCAGTACTTC
once,TRBJ1-1,.,TRBV7-3,CASSSVVAVNTEAFF,TGTGCCAGCAGCTCAGTCGTTGCGGTGAACACTGAAGCTTTCTTT
.,TRBJ1-1,TRBD1,TRBV5-1,CASSPGQGANTEAFF,TGCGCCAGCAGCCCAGGACAGGGGGCGAACACTGAAGCTTTCTTT
.,TRBJ1-1,.,TRBV4-3,CASSQDMVGKNTEAFF,TGCGCCAGCAGCCAAGATATGGTCGGGAAGAACACTGAAGCTTTCTTT
.,TRBJ1-3,.,TRBV18,CASSPPSTPGNTIYF,TGTGCCAGCTCACCACCTAGCACCCCTGGAAACACCATATATTTT
.,TRBJ1-2,TRBD1,TRBV7-9,CASSLSGTGAGYTF,TGTGCCAGCAGCTTAAGTGGGACAGGGGCCGGCTACACCTTC
.,TRBJ2-1,TRBD2,TRBV4-1,CASSQDSGSSYNEQFF,TGCGCCAGCAGCCAAGATAGCGGGAGTTCCTACAATGAGCAGTTCTTC
.,TRBJ1-6,.,TRBV6-5,CASRPDRTDNSPLHF,TGTGCCAGCAGGCCGGACAGAACAGATAATTCACCCCTCCACTTT
.,TRBJ1-3,.,TRBV18,CASSPEAGNTIYF,TGTGCCAGCTCACCAGAGGCTGGAAACACCATATATTTT
.,TRBJ2-4,TRBD1,TRBV30,CAWSASGTAGKNIQYF,TGTGCCTGGAGTGCATCCGGGACAGCAGGCAAAAACATTCAGTACTTC
.,TRBJ1-1,.,TRBV28,CASTLTLRGTEAFF,TGTGCCAGCACCCTGACCCTGCGAGGTACTGAAGCTTTCTTT
.,TRBJ2-3,.,TRBV4-1,CASSHGTRTTDTQYF,TGCGCCAGCAGCCACGGGACTCGCACCACAGATACGCAGTATTTT